This is a list of T cell receptor beta chains from one sample in a study of blood T cells in healthy people across ages. From the 5' RACE reads, TCRdb called clonotypes with MiXCR, one entry per CDR3 protein. This table holds more than 1,400,000 distinct CDR3 sequences, roughly 40% found once. Sequenced: blood. The receptors shown here come from a woman under 30 in good health. Both conserved end residues are part of each CDR3. A D gene is named only where the DNA matches it firmly. The size of a clone is reported for some rows only, either as once, few or many, or as a class for expanded clones.

NA,TRBJ2-3,NA,TRBV6-5,CASSYGRRSSTDTQYF,TGTGCCAGCAGTTACGGGCGGCGTTCTAGCACAGATACGCAGTATTTT
NA,TRBJ2-5,few,TRBV12-3/TRBV12-4,CASSLPPPETQYF,TGTGCCAGCAGTCTCCCACCCCCGGAGACCCAGTACTTC
NA,TRBJ1-1,NA,TRBV10-3,CAISAKNTEAFF,TGTGCCATCAGTGCCAAGAACACTGAAGCTTTCTTT
TRBD1,TRBJ2-7,NA,TRBV28,CASSFGLGRGYEQYF,TGTGCCAGCAGTTTTGGGCTGGGCAGGGGGTACGAGCAGTACTTC
NA,TRBJ2-1,NA,TRBV5-1,CASSLDGVNEQFF,TGCGCCAGCAGCTTGGACGGGGTCAATGAGCAGTTCTTC
NA,TRBJ2-4,NA,TRBV18,CASSPLGNDKNIQYF,TGTGCCAGCTCACCCCTTGGGAACGACAAAAACATTCAGTACTTC
NA,TRBJ2-1,once,TRBV6-5,CASSTTSFYYNEQFF,TGTGCCAGCAGTACAACTAGCTTCTACTACAATGAGCAGTTCTTC
NA,TRBJ2-2,NA,TRBV20-1,CSARPAGDGNTGELFF,TGCAGTGCTAGACCCGCCGGGGACGGTAACACCGGGGAGCTGTTTTTT
NA,TRBJ1-3,NA,TRBV5-1,CASSLVRADYGNTIYF,TGCGCCAGCAGCTTGGTACGTGCGGATTACGGAAACACCATATATTTT
NA,TRBJ1-2,NA,TRBV6-1,CVSSEADGGSLYGYTF,TGTGTCAGCAGTGAAGCGGACGGGGGGTCCCTCTATGGCTACACCTTC
NA,TRBJ2-1,few,TRBV7-6,CASSFSESSNEQFF,TGTGCCAGCAGCTTTAGCGAATCGAGCAATGAGCAGTTCTTC
TRBD1,TRBJ2-7,NA,TRBV5-1,CASSPFQGRDRPSSYEQYF,TGCGCCAGCAGCCCCTTCCAGGGTAGGGACAGGCCCTCTTCCTACGAGCAGTACTTC
TRBD2,TRBJ2-3,NA,TRBV2,CASLGTSGGSDTQYF,TGTGCCAGCTTAGGGACTAGCGGGGGTTCAGATACGCAGTATTTT
TRBD2,TRBJ2-2,once,TRBV6-2/TRBV6-3,CASTAGGNTGELFF,TGTGCCAGCACAGCGGGAGGTAACACCGGGGAGCTGTTTTTT
TRBD2,TRBJ2-1,NA,TRBV7-2,CASSRGLAVSYNEQFF,TGTGCCAGCAGCCGGGGACTAGCGGTTTCCTACAATGAGCAGTTCTTC
TRBD2,TRBJ2-5,NA,TRBV3-1,CASSQDLQRGRREQYF,TGTGCCAGCAGCCAAGATCTGCAGCGGGGCCGTAGGGAGCAGTACTTC
NA,TRBJ2-7,NA,TRBV6-5,CASSDGEGSYEQYF,TGTGCCAGCAGTGACGGCGAGGGCTCCTACGAGCAGTACTTC
TRBD2,TRBJ2-1,NA,TRBV10-3,CAIGGTSARDEQFF,TGTGCCATCGGTGGGACTAGCGCACGAGATGAGCAGTTCTTC
NA,TRBJ1-5,once,TRBV6-1,CASSRGVTIEGPPSNQPQHF,TGTGCCAGCAGTCGAGGAGTGACAATTGAGGGACCCCCCAGCAATCAGCCCCAGCATTTT
NA,TRBJ1-3,NA,TRBV11-2,CGSSLDVRPSGNTIYF,TGTGGCAGCAGCTTAGATGTGAGGCCCTCTGGAAACACCATATATTTT
NA,TRBJ2-7,NA,TRBV2,CASSARFSYEQYF,TGTGCCAGCAGTGCGAGATTCTCCTACGAGCAGTACTTC
TRBD2,TRBJ2-7,NA,TRBV7-8,CASNKGVSGSYEQYF,TGTGCCAGCAACAAAGGGGTTAGCGGGAGCTACGAGCAGTACTTC
TRBD2,TRBJ2-1,NA,TRBV12-3/TRBV12-4,CASSSGTTSHNEQFF,TGTGCCAGCAGCTCCGGGACTACCAGCCACAATGAGCAGTTCTTC
NA,TRBJ1-2,NA,TRBV15,CTTSRLSGQYGYTF,TGTACCACCAGTCGCCTCTCGGGGCAATATGGCTACACCTTC
TRBD2,TRBJ2-1,NA,TRBV13,CASSLREDYNEQFF,TGTGCCAGCAGCCTACGGGAGGACTACAATGAGCAGTTCTTC
NA,TRBJ2-6,NA,TRBV11-2,CASSETTEANVLTF,TGTGCCAGCAGCGAAACAACTGAGGCCAACGTCCTGACTTTC
TRBD1,TRBJ1-2,NA,TRBV4-2,CASSQWGLRGDYGYTF,TGTGCCAGCAGCCAATGGGGACTCAGGGGGGACTATGGCTACACCTTC
TRBD1,TRBJ2-1,NA,TRBV24-1,CATSDLGDRGGDEQFF,TGTGCCACCAGTGATTTGGGGGACAGGGGAGGCGATGAGCAGTTCTTC
TRBD1,TRBJ1-4,NA,TRBV12-3/TRBV12-4,CASRRGQVNEKLFF,TGTGCCAGCAGGCGGGGACAGGTTAATGAAAAACTGTTTTTT
NA,TRBJ2-6,few,TRBV6-2/TRBV6-3,CASSYSNRPRGANVLTF,TGTGCCAGCAGTTACTCGAATAGGCCAAGGGGGGCCAACGTCCTGACTTTC
NA,TRBJ2-3,few,TRBV20-1,CSTHPPGGRTDTQYF,TGCAGCACTCATCCGCCCGGGGGCCGAACAGATACGCAGTATTTT
NA,TRBJ2-4,NA,TRBV10-3,CAISGYTDIQYF,TGTGCCATCAGTGGGTATACGGACATTCAGTACTTC
NA,TRBJ2-7,NA,TRBV18,CASSPQTNEQYF,TGTGCCAGCTCACCCCAGACGAACGAGCAGTACTTC
TRBD2,TRBJ2-7,few,TRBV2,CASSGAGSGYEQYF,TGTGCCAGCAGTGGAGCGGGATCAGGTTACGAGCAGTACTTC
TRBD1,TRBJ2-3,NA,TRBV5-1,CASSKGQGAGDTQYF,TGCGCCAGCAGCAAGGGACAGGGGGCTGGAGATACGCAGTATTTT
TRBD1,TRBJ1-2,NA,TRBV7-9,CASWGQGARGYTF,TGTGCCAGCTGGGGACAGGGGGCTAGAGGCTACACCTTC
NA,TRBJ2-1,NA,TRBV10-3,CAIRGRESSYNEQFF,TGTGCCATTCGGGGACGTGAAAGCTCCTACAATGAGCAGTTCTTC
NA,TRBJ2-7,once,TRBV6-2/TRBV6-3,CASTSGPYAYEQYF,TGTGCCAGCACCTCCGGACCATACGCCTACGAGCAGTACTTC
NA,TRBJ2-7,few,TRBV20-1,CSGSPGGYEQYF,TGCAGTGGCTCCCCCGGCGGCTACGAGCAGTACTTC
TRBD2,TRBJ2-7,NA,TRBV20-1,CSARARTRASYEQYF,TGCAGTGCTAGAGCAAGGACTAGAGCCTCCTACGAGCAGTACTTC
TRBD1,TRBJ1-1,NA,TRBV27,CASSYGTGIMNTEAFF,TGTGCCAGCAGTTACGGGACAGGGATCATGAACACTGAAGCTTTCTTT
NA,TRBJ1-1,NA,TRBV29-1,CSVKDQRYPTEAFF,TGCAGCGTTAAAGATCAACGGTACCCCACTGAAGCTTTCTTT
NA,TRBJ2-1,NA,TRBV7-2,CASSSDYLGGSEQFF,TGTGCCAGCAGCTCGGACTACCTTGGGGGCAGTGAGCAGTTCTTC
NA,TRBJ1-4,few,TRBV7-2,CASSRGVVNEKLFF,TGTGCCAGCAGCCGAGGGGTGGTTAATGAAAAACTGTTTTTT
NA,TRBJ1-6,NA,TRBV6-5,CASSYGGRARTYNSPLHF,TGTGCCAGCAGTTACGGCGGGCGGGCCAGAACCTATAATTCACCCCTCCACTTT
TRBD1,TRBJ2-7,NA,TRBV29-1,CSVERGGRDEQYF,TGCAGCGTTGAGCGAGGGGGCAGAGACGAGCAGTACTTC
NA,TRBJ2-3,few,TRBV11-2,CASSLDLSTDTQYF,TGTGCCAGCAGCCTAGACTTAAGCACAGATACGCAGTATTTT
TRBD1,TRBJ1-1,once,TRBV14,CASSPWTGLIGTSGEAFF,TGTGCCAGCAGCCCATGGACAGGCCTCATCGGGACATCGGGTGAAGCTTTCTTT
TRBD2,TRBJ2-3,many,TRBV3-1,CASSQWPGTSGYTDTQYF,TGTGCCAGCAGCCAATGGCCCGGGACTAGCGGATACACAGATACGCAGTATTTT
TRBD1,TRBJ2-1,once,TRBV4-1,CASSQGQGMDEQFF,TGCGCCAGCAGCCAGGGACAGGGGATGGATGAGCAGTTCTTC
NA,TRBJ1-5,many,TRBV4-1,CASSQDTGWDQPQHF,TGCGCCAGCAGCCAAGATACAGGGTGGGATCAGCCCCAGCATTTT
NA,TRBJ1-1,NA,TRBV20-1,CSAQKRGADAEAFF,TGCAGTGCACAAAAACGGGGGGCGGACGCTGAAGCTTTCTTT
NA,TRBJ1-4,NA,TRBV7-9,CASSLGNIGPTTEKLFF,TGTGCCAGCAGCTTAGGTAACATCGGCCCTACAACTGAAAAACTGTTTTTT
NA,TRBJ1-5,few,TRBV7-9,CASSLYRGDSNQPQHF,TGTGCCAGCAGCCTGTATAGGGGAGATAGCAATCAGCCCCAGCATTTT
NA,TRBJ1-2,few,TRBV20-1,CSASMPGYYGYTF,TGCAGTGCTAGTATGCCGGGTTATTATGGCTACACCTTC
TRBD2,TRBJ2-3,NA,TRBV9,CASSKRDGGDTQYF,TGTGCCAGCAGCAAAAGGGACGGGGGGGATACGCAGTATTTT
NA,TRBJ2-7,NA,TRBV11-2,CASSLEMTAYYEQYF,TGTGCCAGCAGCTTAGAAATGACAGCTTACTACGAGCAGTACTTC
NA,TRBJ2-3,few,TRBV7-9,CASTPWGGTDTQYF,TGTGCCAGCACCCCCTGGGGCGGCACAGATACGCAGTATTTT
TRBD2,TRBJ2-7,few,TRBV12-3/TRBV12-4,CASSSGTSGSGYEQYF,TGTGCCAGCAGCTCCGGAACCAGCGGGAGTGGCTACGAGCAGTACTTC